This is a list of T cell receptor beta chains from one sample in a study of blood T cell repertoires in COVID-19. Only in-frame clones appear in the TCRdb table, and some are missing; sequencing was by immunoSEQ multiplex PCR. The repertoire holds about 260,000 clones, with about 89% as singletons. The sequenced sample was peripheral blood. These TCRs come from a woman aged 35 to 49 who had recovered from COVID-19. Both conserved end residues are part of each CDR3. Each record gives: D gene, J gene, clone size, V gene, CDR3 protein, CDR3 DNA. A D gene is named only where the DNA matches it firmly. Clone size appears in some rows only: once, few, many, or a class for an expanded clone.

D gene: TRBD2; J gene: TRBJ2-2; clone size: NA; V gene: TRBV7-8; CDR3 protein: CASSLWASGLPRELFF; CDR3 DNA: TGTGCCAGCAGCTTATGGGCTAGCGGCCTACCGCGGGAGCTGTTTTTT
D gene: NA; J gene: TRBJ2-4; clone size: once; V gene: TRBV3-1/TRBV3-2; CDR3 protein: CASSLPGQYIQYF; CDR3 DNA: TGTGCCAGCAGCCTACCAGGCCAGTACATTCAGTACTTC
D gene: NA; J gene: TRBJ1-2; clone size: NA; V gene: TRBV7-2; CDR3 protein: CASSYNSRGGNGYTF; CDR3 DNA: TGTGCCAGCAGCTACAATTCGCGGGGGGGCAATGGCTACACCTTC
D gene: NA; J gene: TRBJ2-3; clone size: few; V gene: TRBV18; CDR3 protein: CASSRRGPSTDTQYF; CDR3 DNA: TGTGCCAGCTCACGGCGGGGTCCTTCCACAGATACGCAGTATTTT
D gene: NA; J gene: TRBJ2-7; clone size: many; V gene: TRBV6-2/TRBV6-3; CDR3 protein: CASSYPGGGKNYEQYF; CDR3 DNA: TGTGCCAGCAGTTATCCGGGTGGCGGTAAAAACTACGAGCAGTACTTC
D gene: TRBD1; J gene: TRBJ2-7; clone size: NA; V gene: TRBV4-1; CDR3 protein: CASSQALADREFPEQYF; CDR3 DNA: TGCGCCAGCAGCCAAGCTTTAGCGGACAGGGAATTTCCCGAGCAGTACTTC
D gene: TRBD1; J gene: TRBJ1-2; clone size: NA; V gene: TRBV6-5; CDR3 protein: CASSFHGQDGYTF; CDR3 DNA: TGTGCCAGCAGTTTCCATGGACAGGATGGCTACACCTTC
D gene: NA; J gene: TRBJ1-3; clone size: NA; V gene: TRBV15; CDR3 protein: CATSPTRQAFGNTIYF; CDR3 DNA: TGTGCCACCAGCCCGACCAGGCAGGCCTTCGGAAACACCATATATTTT
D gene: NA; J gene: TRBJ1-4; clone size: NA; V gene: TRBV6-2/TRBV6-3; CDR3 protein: CASSRHRGSEKLFF; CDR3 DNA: TGTGCCAGCAGTCGGCATCGCGGAAGCGAAAAACTGTTTTTT
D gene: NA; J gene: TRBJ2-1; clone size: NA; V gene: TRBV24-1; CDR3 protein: CATSDPSALRGEQFF; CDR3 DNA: TGTGCCACCAGTGATCCCAGCGCGCTTCGCGGTGAGCAGTTCTTC
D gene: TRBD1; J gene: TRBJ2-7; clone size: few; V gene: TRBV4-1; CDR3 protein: CASSLMGTGFSYEQYF; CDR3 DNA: TGCGCCAGCAGCCTCATGGGGACAGGGTTCTCCTACGAGCAGTACTTC
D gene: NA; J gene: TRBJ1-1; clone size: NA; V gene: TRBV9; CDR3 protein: CASSVDGGMNTEAFF; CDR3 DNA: TGTGCCAGCAGCGTAGACGGGGGAATGAACACTGAAGCTTTCTTT
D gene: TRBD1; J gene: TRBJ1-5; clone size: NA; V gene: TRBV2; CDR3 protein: CASSPRDRLNQPQHF; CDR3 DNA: TGTGCCAGCAGCCCCCGGGACAGGCTGAATCAGCCCCAGCATTTT
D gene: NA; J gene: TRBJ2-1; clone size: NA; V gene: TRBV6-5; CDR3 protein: CASSSQGNEQFF; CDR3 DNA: TGTGCCAGCAGTTCACAGGGTAATGAGCAGTTCTTC
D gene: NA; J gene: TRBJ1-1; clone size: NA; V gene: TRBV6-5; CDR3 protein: CASSFQRGGAHTEAFF; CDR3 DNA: TGTGCCAGCAGTTTCCAGCGGGGGGGGGCCCACACTGAAGCTTTCTTT
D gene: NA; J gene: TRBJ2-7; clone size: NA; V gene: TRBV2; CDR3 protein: CASSDGGTYEQYF; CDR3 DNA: TGTGCCAGCAGTGACGGCGGAACCTACGAGCAGTACTTC
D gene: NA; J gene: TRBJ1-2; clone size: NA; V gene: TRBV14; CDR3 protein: CASSQDFWGGVNYGYTF; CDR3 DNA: TGTGCCAGCAGCCAAGATTTCTGGGGAGGGGTTAACTATGGCTACACCTTC
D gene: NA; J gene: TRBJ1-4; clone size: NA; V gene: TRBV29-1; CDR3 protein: CSARGGPNNEKLFF; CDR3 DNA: TGCAGCGCCCGAGGGGGACCGAATAATGAAAAACTGTTTTTT
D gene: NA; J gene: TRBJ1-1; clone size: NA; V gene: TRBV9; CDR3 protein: CASSVAGTHEAFF; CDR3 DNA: TGTGCCAGCAGCGTAGCAGGGACACATGAAGCTTTCTTT
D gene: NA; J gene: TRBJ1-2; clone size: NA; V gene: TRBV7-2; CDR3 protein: CASSLGAGLGYTF; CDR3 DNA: TGTGCCAGCAGCTTAGGGGCGGGCTTAGGCTACACCTTC
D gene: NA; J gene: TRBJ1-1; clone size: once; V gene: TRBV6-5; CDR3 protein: CASWEKHPNTEAFF; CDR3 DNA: TGTGCCAGCTGGGAGAAACACCCGAACACTGAAGCTTTCTTT
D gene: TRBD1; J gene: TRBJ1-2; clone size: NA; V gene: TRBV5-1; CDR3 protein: CASSPNPGQIYGYTF; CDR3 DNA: TGCGCCAGCAGCCCAAATCCGGGACAGATCTATGGCTACACCTTC
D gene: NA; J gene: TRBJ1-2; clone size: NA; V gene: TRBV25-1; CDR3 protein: CASSGGIGYTF; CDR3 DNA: TGTGCCAGCAGTGGAGGGATTGGCTACACCTTC
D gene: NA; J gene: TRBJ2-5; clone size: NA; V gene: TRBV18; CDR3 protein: CASSTQAGQETQYF; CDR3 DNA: TGTGCCAGCTCGACGCAGGCGGGTCAAGAGACCCAGTACTTC
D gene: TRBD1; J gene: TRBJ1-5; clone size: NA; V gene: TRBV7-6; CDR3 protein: CASSFMGQHSNQPQHF; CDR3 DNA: TGTGCCAGCAGTTTCATGGGACAGCATAGCAATCAGCCCCAGCATTTT
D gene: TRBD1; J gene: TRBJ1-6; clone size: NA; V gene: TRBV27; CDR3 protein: CASSFLDRVYNSPLHF; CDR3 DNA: TGTGCCAGCAGTTTCCTCGACAGGGTATATAATTCACCCCTCCACTTT
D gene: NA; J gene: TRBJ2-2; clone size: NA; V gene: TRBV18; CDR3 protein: CASSRNSWNTGELFF; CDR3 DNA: TGTGCCAGCTCACGCAATAGTTGGAACACCGGGGAGCTGTTTTTT
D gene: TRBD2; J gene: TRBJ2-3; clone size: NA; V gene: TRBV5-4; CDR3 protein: CASSLGTSGSYTQYF; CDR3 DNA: TGTGCCAGCAGCCTCGGGACTAGCGGGTCATATACGCAGTATTTT
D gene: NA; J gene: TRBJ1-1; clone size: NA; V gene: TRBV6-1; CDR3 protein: CASSDTTGFLAFF; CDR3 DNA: TGTGCCAGCAGTGATACGACAGGATTTCTAGCTTTCTTT
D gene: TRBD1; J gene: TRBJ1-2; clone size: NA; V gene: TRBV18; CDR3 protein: CASSPGTDVYGYTF; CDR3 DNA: TGTGCCAGCTCACCGGGGACAGACGTTTATGGCTACACCTTC
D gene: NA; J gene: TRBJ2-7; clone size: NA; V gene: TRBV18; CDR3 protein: CASSPPNRISSYEQYF; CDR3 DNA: TGTGCCAGCTCACCCCCGAACAGGATAAGCTCCTACGAGCAGTACTTC
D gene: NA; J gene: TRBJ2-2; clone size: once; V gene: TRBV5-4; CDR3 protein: CASSDPGHGNTGELFF; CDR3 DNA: TGTGCCAGCAGCGACCCGGGACACGGAAACACCGGGGAGCTGTTTTTT